The T cell receptor beta chain described here comes from a study of PD-1 blockade in classical Hodgkin lymphoma. Study conclusions and caveats: Some patients started nivolumab under 1 year after ASCT, and they were excluded. Patients who responded completely had about the same baseline diversity as newly diagnosed patients. Newly diagnosed patients reportedly had lower baseline TCR diversity than healthy donors.

Profiled with immunoSEQ multiplex PCR; TCRdb holds only in-frame clones, not every one. The repertoire holds 110,000 or so clones, with about 88% as singletons. All patients relapsed after autologous stem cell transplantation, and brentuximab vedotin exposure varied. Best responses fell into complete response, partial response or progressive disease. Germline V gene data show CDR1 as SSHAT and CDR2 as FNYEAQ (reference sequence). The CDR3 runs 17 residues. Losses at the gene ends were 4 bases for V and 2 bases for J; bases not matched to a gene: 6. Regarding this clone: Its antigen is as yet unknown.

The V call is TRBV7-7, the J call TRBJ2-2; 11 bases are shared with TRBD2. Sequenced here: peripheral blood mononuclear cells (PBMCs), sampled before the second cycle of nivolumab. The source of this sequence is a human donor with classical Hodgkin lymphoma. This CDR3 reads CASSSGLAGRNTGELFF. The CDR3 region has the DNA TGTGCCAGCAGCTCCGGACTAGCGGGTAGAAACACCGGGGAGCTGTTTTTT.